The 21 T cell receptor beta chains in this list originate from one sample, sequenced in a study of blood T cells in healthy people across ages. Together with a sample-barcoded 5' primer, a J-beta primer mix was included in a second PCR lasting roughly 6 to 12 cycles. TCRdb analysed the 5' RACE reads with MiXCR anew, one entry per CDR3 protein. The sample has around 1.5 million distinct CDR3 sequences, approximately 59% seen once; the top ten hold under 8.5%. Sequencing was carried out using blood. The receptors originated from a man aged 18 to 30 in good health.

The chain joins TRBV12-3 or TRBV12-4 to TRBJ1-2, with a tentative D call TRBD1 (5 bases). This CDR3 has 14 residues. V lost 6 bases and J 6 bases, leaving 17 bases between the germline ends. The CDR3 DNA reads as TGTGCCAGCAGGCAGGGCAACTTGACCCATGGCTACACCTTC. It is translated as CASRQGNLTHGYTF.

The chain recombines TRBV7-9 with TRBJ2-7; D is uncertain. Germline V CDR1 and CDR2: SEHNR, FQNEAQ (reference sequence). This CDR3 has 13 residues. Trimming left V 1 base short and J 5 bases short, with 9 bases between. Here the CDR3 DNA reads TGTGCCAGCAGCTTAGGTGTAACGGACGAGCAGTACTTC. It is translated as CASSLGVTDEQYF.

This clonotype came up once. The chain combines TRBV4-3 with TRBJ2-2; TRBD1 agrees at 7 bases. Unmatched junction bases numbered 5, after V lost 4 bases and J lost 6 bases. Germline CDR1 LGHNA, CDR2 YSLEER. The CDR3 length is 14 residues. The CDR3 region is CASSRNRGPGELFF. DNA of the CDR3: TGCGCCAGCAGCCGGAACAGGGGTCCCGGGGAGCTGTTTTTT.

This chain uses TRBV20-1 with TRBJ2-7; D might be TRBD1 (5 bases). V was pared by 3 bases and J by 3 bases, with 9 bases between. Per germline, CDR1 DFQATT and CDR2 SNEGSKA (reference sequence). CDR3 length: 12 residues. The CDR3 DNA follows: TGCAGTGCTAGGTTCAGGGACTACGAGCAGTACTTC. Its translation: CSARFRDYEQYF.

This clonotype was counted many times. This chain joins TRBV15 and TRBJ2-5; D possibly corresponds to TRBD2 (5 bases). Germline V gene sequence: CDR1 LNHNV, CDR2 YYDKDF (reference sequence). The V and J ends lost 3 bases and 11 bases respectively, with 16 bases between them. There are 13 residues in the CDR3. CDR3 nucleotide sequence: TGTGCCACCAGCAGTACCGAGGTTGGGGAGCAGTACTTC. Translation gives CATSSTEVGEQYF.

The chain employs TRBV7-8 and TRBJ1-5; D is unclear. Germline CDR1 and CDR2: SGHVS and FQNEAQ. V lost 1 base, J lost 1 base, and 11 bases lay in between. This CDR3 has 16 amino acids. The CDR3 protein is CASSLEGGYSNQPQHF. CDR3 bases: TGTGCCAGCAGCTTAGAGGGAGGGTACAGCAATCAGCCCCAGCATTTT.

The V call is TRBV11-2, the J call TRBJ2-3; 8 nucleotides align to TRBD2. With V trimmed by 1 base and J by 5 bases, 11 bases remained unmatched. The germline CDR1 and CDR2 sequences are SGHAT and FQNNGV. The length of the CDR3 is 17 residues. The DNA for the CDR3 is TGTGCCAGCAGCTTAGTTGCCGCGGGAGGATACGGAGATACGCAGTATTTT. Translated: CASSLVAAGGYGDTQYF.

The rearrangement links TRBV20-1 to TRBJ2-1; D unresolved. The CDR3 covers 13 residues. The V and J ends lost 5 bases and 5 bases respectively, with 13 bases between them. CDR1 and CDR2 from the germline V gene are DFQATT and SNEGSKA (reference sequence). The CDR3 nucleotides are TGCAGTGCTTCCCGCAGGTTTAACAATGAGCAGTTCTTC. Translating it yields CSASRRFNNEQFF.

The chain carries TRBV12-3 or TRBV12-4 and TRBJ1-5; D not resolved. Trimming shortened V by 5 bases and J by 0 bases, and 14 bases separated the two germline ends. The CDR3 totals 16 residues. CDR3 nucleotides: TGTGCCAGCAGTCTAGTTGGGTATCGTAGCAATCAGCCCCAGCATTTT. This encodes CASSLVGYRSNQPQHF.

The chain carries TRBV12-3 or TRBV12-4 and TRBJ1-1, with a possible D match to TRBD1 (6 bases). The CDR3 has 15 residues. The V end lost 5 bases, the J end lost 6 bases, and 19 bases lay between the germline ends. CDR3 sequence reads: CASSTRWGGFSEAFF. The CDR3, as DNA: TGTGCCAGCAGTACCCGGTGGGGGGGCTTCTCTGAAGCTTTCTTT.

CDR3 residues: CSVELTGDGALFF. CDR3 nucleotide sequence: TGCAGCGTTGAACTAACAGGGGACGGGGCACTGTTTTTT. The chain carries TRBV29-1 and TRBJ1-4; 7 nucleotides agree with TRBD1. The CDR3 consists of 13 residues. Germline loops: CDR1 SQVTM, CDR2 ANQGSEA. With V trimmed by 2 bases and J by 13 bases, 10 bases remained unmatched.

Only one count was recorded for this clonotype. Sequence at one end of the junction differs from germline and may be a read error. The V gene is TRBV3-1, the J gene TRBJ2-1, with D possibly matching TRBD2 (5 bases). CDR3 size: 17 residues. The germline V gene has CDR1 LGHDT and CDR2 YNNKEL (reference sequence). The CDR3 DNA follows: TGTGCCAGCAGCCAAGAGCGAGCGAGGAGCTCCTACAATGAGCGGTACTTC. Protein sequence: CASSQERARSSYNERYF.

J is TRBJ1-4 and V is TRBV6-1; no clear D gene. The length of the CDR3 is 11 residues. CDR1 is MNHNS and CDR2 is SASEGT in the germline V gene. V was shortened by 7 bases and J by 8 bases, with 8 bases between the two germline ends. The CDR3 reads CASKRSEKLFF. DNA for the CDR3: TGTGCCAGCAAAAGGTCAGAAAAACTGTTTTTT.

Here the CDR3 DNA reads TGTGCCAGCCAGATTGGGGGGCGCGAGTATGGCTACACCTTC. It translates to CASQIGGREYGYTF. The chain recombines TRBV19 with TRBJ1-2; tentative D call: TRBD1 (6 bases). The ends were cut back, 9 bases at V and 5 bases at J, with 19 bases in the middle. Germline V gene lookup returns CDR1 LNHDA and CDR2 SQIVND (reference sequence). The CDR3 has 14 residues. Combining the CDR3 with reference TRBV19 and TRBJ1-2 gives the whole variable domain DGGITQSPKYLFRKEGQNVTLSCEQNLNHDAMYWYRQDPGQGLRLIYYSQIVNDFQKGDIAEGYSVSREKKESFPLTVTSAQKNPTAFYLCASQIGGREYGYTFGSGTRLTVV.

This clonotype was seen more than once but under ten times. The V and J genes are TRBV5-6 and TRBJ1-2; the D gene is possibly TRBD1 (6 bases). The CDR3 is 15 amino acids. V was shortened by 1 base and J by 0 bases, with 10 bases between the two germline ends. CDR1 is SGHDT and CDR2 is YYEEEE in the germline V gene. The CDR3 here is CASSLTGRANYGYTF. CDR3 DNA: TGTGCCAGCAGCTTGACAGGGCGAGCTAACTATGGCTACACCTTC.

The J gene is TRBJ1-5, the V gene TRBV5-1; 7 nucleotides agree with TRBD1. J lost 7 bases, V lost 1 base, and 5 bases had no gene match. CDR3 length: 14 residues. Germline V gene lookup returns CDR1 SGHRS and CDR2 YFSETQ. The CDR3 protein is CASSLTGEAQPQHF. Here the CDR3 DNA reads TGCGCCAGCAGCTTGACAGGGGAAGCGCAGCCCCAGCATTTT.

This clonotype was seen a few times. V and J are TRBV3-1 and TRBJ2-5; tentative D call: TRBD2 (6 bases). This CDR3 has 17 residues. The germline gives CDR1 LGHDT, CDR2 YNNKEL (reference sequence). Trimming shortened V by 4 bases and J by 7 bases, and 25 bases separated the two germline ends. CDR3 nucleotide sequence: TGTGCCAGCAGCCCAAGAGGCTCGACTAGTAGTCTAGGGACCCAGTACTTC. Its protein product is CASSPRGSTSSLGTQYF.

The chain joins TRBV11-2 to TRBJ1-4, with D possibly matching TRBD1 (5 bases). The germline V gene has CDR1 SGHAT and CDR2 FQNNGV. There are 18 residues in the CDR3. Trimming cost V 0 bases and J 6 bases, with 20 bases left between them. CDR3 amino acids: CASSLDFDGGDPDEKLFF. The CDR3 coding sequence is TGTGCCAGCAGCTTAGATTTTGATGGTGGGGACCCCGATGAAAAACTGTTTTTT.

CDR3 nucleotides: TGTGCCAGCAGTTACTCACCGACAGGGAAAGAGACCCAGTACTTC. Its protein product is CASSYSPTGKETQYF. The V call is TRBV6-5, the J call TRBJ2-7; 7 bases map to TRBD1. The J call may be wrong; the DNA end is better matched by TRBJ2-5. This CDR3 spans 15 amino acids. The germline V gene has CDR1 MNHEY and CDR2 SVGAGI.

The V and J genes are TRBV4-1 and TRBJ1-1; TRBD1 is a possible D gene (5 bases). There are 14 residues in the CDR3. The V end was cut by 3 bases, the J end by 10 bases, with 18 bases between. The germline CDR1 and CDR2 sequences are MGHRA and YSYEKL. CDR3 sequence: CASSQGRDSGPAFF. In DNA, the CDR3 is TGCGCCAGCAGCCAGGGCCGAGACTCAGGGCCAGCTTTCTTT.

A few counts support this clonotype. The gene calls are TRBV4-3 and TRBJ2-5, with TRBD1 matching over 8 bases. CDR1 and CDR2 from the germline V gene are LGHNA and YSLEER. This CDR3 region has 16 residues. V lost 5 bases to trimming and J lost 4 bases; unmatched junction nucleotides: 12. CDR3 sequence: CASSKRGRGPGETQYF. CDR3 bases: TGCGCCAGCAGCAAAAGGGGCAGGGGGCCTGGAGAGACCCAGTACTTC.